A single sample gave rise to the 24 T cell receptor beta chains below, sequenced in a study of T cell repertoires in cytomegalovirus infection. TCRdb recomputed calls from the reads with MiXCR, one row per CDR3 protein. The data hold tens of thousands of distinct CDR3 sequences, with more than 20% observed a single time. These receptors are not linked to any known antigen. Specimen: CD8+ T cells from cultured PBMCs, collected from culture after CMV antigen stimulation. The receptors stem from a human donor in good health (CMV status not recorded). Some clones in this sample may be carry-over from other donors' samples.

This clonotype was observed a few times. The chain carries TRBV6-1 and TRBJ1-2; tentative D call: TRBD1 (6 bases). V was cut by 5 bases and J by 4 bases, with 11 bases left in between. Germline assignment: CDR1 MNHNS and CDR2 SASEGT. The CDR3 spans 13 residues. The CDR3 DNA reads as TGTGCCAGCAGTTGGGGGGGGCTCTATGGCTACACCTTC. Its protein is CASSWGGLYGYTF.

There are a few counts of this clonotype. The chain couples TRBV29-1 to TRBJ2-1; 8 bases are a match to TRBD2. The CDR3 length is 15 residues. The V gene's germline CDR1 is SQVTM and CDR2 ANQGSEA. V dropped 6 bases and J dropped 1; count of bases not matched to a gene: 8. In DNA form, the CDR3 reads TGCAGCGTCGATCCCGGGACTAGTTCCTACAATGAGCAGTTCTTC. This gives the protein CSVDPGTSSYNEQFF.

The chain combines TRBV12-3 or TRBV12-4 with TRBJ1-1, with D uncertain. The CDR3 length is 13 residues. Trimming shortened V by 5 bases and J by 8 bases, and 15 bases separated the two germline ends. CDR3 in DNA: TGTGCCAGCAGTGAGAATCGGGTGGGGGAAGCTTTCTTT. Protein: CASSENRVGEAFF.

This clonotype was counted between two and nine times. The chain employs TRBV6-5 and TRBJ2-2; maybe TRBD1 (6 bases). V dropped 7 bases and J dropped 4 bases, with 16 bases sitting between them. Germline-derived CDR1 and CDR2 are MNHEY and SVGAGI. The CDR3 has 15 residues. Here the CDR3 reads CASTTPSGATGELFF. The CDR3 DNA reads TGTGCCAGCACTACCCCTTCAGGGGCCACCGGGGAGCTGTTTTTT.

This clonotype turned up a few times. The chain employs TRBV14 and TRBJ2-3, with D possibly TRBD2 on 6 matching bases. Germline V gene data show CDR1 as SGHDN and CDR2 as FVKESK. Between the trimmed V and J ends, which lost 4 bases and 2 bases, there was a span of 13 bases. The length of the CDR3 is 15 residues. CDR3 sequence reads: CASSPPGEPTDTQYF. In nucleotides, the CDR3 is TGTGCCAGCAGCCCTCCGGGGGAACCCACAGATACGCAGTATTTT. Full variable domain (missing parts from reference TRBV14 and TRBJ2-3): EAGVTQFPSHSVIEKGQTVTLRCDPISGHDNLYWYRRVMGKEIKFLLHFVKESKQDESGMPNNRFLAERTGGTYSTLKVQPAELEDSGVYFCASSPPGEPTDTQYFGPGTRLTVL.

This clonotype was detected only a few times. The chain has TRBV7-2 and TRBJ1-5; D is unclear. CDR3 length: 14 residues. Germline V lookup: CDR1 SGHTA, CDR2 FQGNSA. V lost 1 base and J lost 5, with 9 bases in between. The DNA for the CDR3 is TGTGCCAGCAGCTTAGGCGTGGAGGATCAGCCCCAGCATTTT. This sequence encodes CASSLGVEDQPQHF.

The gene calls are TRBV12-3 or TRBV12-4 and TRBJ2-7; a weak D match, TRBD1 (6 bases). This CDR3 has 17 residues. Trimming removed 6 bases from V and 2 bases from J, with 23 bases in between. The CDR3 sequence: CASSTGTSPDRTYEQYF. Written as DNA, the CDR3 is TGTGCCAGCAGCACCGGAACCTCCCCGGACAGAACCTACGAGCAGTACTTC.

The sample holds a few counts of this clonotype. The V call is TRBV12-5, the J call TRBJ2-7, with TRBD2 as a possible D gene (6 bases). The CDR3 covers 15 residues. V was clipped by 4 bases and J by 3 bases, with 16 bases between them. Germline V lookup: CDR1 LGHNT, CDR2 FRNRAP. The CDR3 DNA reads as TGTGCTAGTGGTTCTCCCGACATGGGACTCTACGAGCAGTACTTC. Translation gives CASGSPDMGLYEQYF.

This clonotype has more than one count but fewer than ten. CDR3 DNA sequence: TGTGCCAGCACCCATAGTATAGGGACAGACTATTATGGCTACACCTTC. Translation: CASTHSIGTDYYGYTF. The gene calls are TRBV28 and TRBJ1-2; TRBD1 matches at 7 bases. J gave up 5 bases and V 7 bases, and 16 bases lay outside the gene matches. CDR3 length equals 16 residues. The germline V gene encodes CDR1 MDHEN and CDR2 SYDVKM.

This clonotype came up a few times. V gene TRBV5-8 combines with J gene TRBJ1-2; D uncertain. Germline CDR1 SGHTS, CDR2 YDEGEE. This CDR3 contains 15 residues. The V end lost 0 bases, the J end lost 5 bases, and 14 bases lay between the germline ends. The CDR3 DNA reads as TGTGCCAGCAGCTTGGCCGGCAGATATACTTATGGCTACACCTTC. The encoded protein is CASSLAGRYTYGYTF.

The rearrangement links TRBV7-2 to TRBJ2-3, with 7 bases lining up with TRBD2. CDR3 length: 14 residues. V gave up 5 bases and J gave up 4 bases; unmatched junction bases: 6. CDR1 SGHTA and CDR2 FQGNSA come from the germline V gene. CDR3 in amino acids: CASSTRLAPDTQYF. In DNA form, the CDR3 reads TGTGCCAGCAGCACCAGACTAGCTCCAGATACGCAGTATTTT. Based on the CDR3 plus reference TRBV7-2 and TRBJ2-3, the full variable domain is GAGVSQSPSNKVTEKGKDVELRCDPISGHTALYWYRQSLGQGLEFLIYFQGNSAPDKSGLPSDRFSAERTGGSVSTLTIQRTQQEDSAVYLCASSTRLAPDTQYFGPGTRLTVL.

The chain combines TRBV25-1 with TRBJ1-6; D is unresolved. Between the trimmed V and J ends, which lost 4 bases and 7 bases, there was a span of 5 bases. Per germline, CDR1 MGHDK and CDR2 SYGVNS. The length of the CDR3 is 12 residues. For the CDR3, the DNA is TGTGCCAGCAGTGCCGTAAATTCACCCCTCCACTTT. The encoded protein is CASSAVNSPLHF.

The V gene is TRBV19, the J gene TRBJ1-6; 7 bases are shared with TRBD1. V was pared by 4 bases and J by 9 bases, with 12 bases of the junction left unmatched. Germline lookup yields CDR1 LNHDA and CDR2 SQIVND (reference sequence). The CDR3 sequence is 16 residues long. Written as DNA, the CDR3 is TGTGCCAGTAGTACCCTCTTACAGGGGATGGCTTCACCCCTCCACTTT. This encodes CASSTLLQGMASPLHF.

This clonotype was detected only a few times. The V gene is TRBV7-2, the J gene TRBJ1-1; D unresolved. Germline V gives CDR1 SGHTA, CDR2 FQGNSA. The V gene lost 1 base and the J gene lost 0 bases, with 9 bases spanning the gap. This CDR3 spans 15 amino acids. The CDR3 sequence: CASSLDSFMNTEAFF. Here the CDR3 DNA reads TGTGCCAGCAGCTTAGACAGCTTCATGAACACTGAAGCTTTCTTT.

This clonotype was seen a handful of times. The J gene is TRBJ2-3, the V gene TRBV12-3 or TRBV12-4, with 8 nucleotides matching TRBD2. Losses at the gene ends were 3 bases for V and 2 bases for J; bases not matched to a gene: 4. CDR3 length: 15 residues. The CDR3 DNA reads TGTGCCAGCAGTTTCAGCGGGGGTCACACAGATACGCAGTATTTT. It codes for CASSFSGGHTDTQYF.

This clonotype has just a few counts. The chain couples TRBV6-6 to TRBJ2-2, with D maybe TRBD1 (6 bases). Trimming took 8 bases from V and 2 from J, leaving 24 bases between them. CDR3 length equals 18 residues. Germline CDR1 and CDR2: MNHNY and SVGAGI (reference sequence). The CDR3 bases are TGTGCCAGCCGGGCAGGGGCGCCCATTACGGTAAACACCGGGGAGCTGTTTTTT. As protein: CASRAGAPITVNTGELFF.

This chain links TRBV27 with TRBJ1-6, with D possibly TRBD1 on 5 matching bases. V dropped 3 bases and J dropped 10 bases, with 10 bases sitting between them. CDR1 and CDR2 from the germline V gene are MNHEY and SMNVEV (reference sequence). This CDR3 region has 13 residues. The CDR3 nucleotides read TGTGCCAGCAGTTTGGGCAGGGCCTCACCCCTCCACTTT. Its translation: CASSLGRASPLHF.

The chain employs TRBV7-2 and TRBJ1-6, with D possibly being TRBD1 (5 bases). V was shortened by 4 bases and J by 5 bases, with 12 bases between the two germline ends. CDR1 and CDR2 from the germline V gene are SGHTA and FQGNSA. The CDR3 spans 15 residues. The CDR3 DNA sequence: TGTGCCAGCAGCTATGGGACCGGACATAATTCACCCCTCCACTTT. This translates into CASSYGTGHNSPLHF.

This clonotype was counted a few times. The chain carries TRBV29-1 and TRBJ1-2; 7 bases are a match to TRBD1. This CDR3 region has 15 residues. CDR1 is SQVTM and CDR2 is ANQGSEA in the germline V gene. The J segment lost 0 bases and the V segment lost 7 bases, leaving 11 bases of the junction unmatched. The DNA of the CDR3 is TGCAGCGGTGGAACAGGGGAAGTGGCTAACTATGGCTACACCTTC. This codes for CSGGTGEVANYGYTF.

The J gene is TRBJ2-7, the V gene TRBV7-6, with D perhaps matching TRBD2 (6 bases). In germline, CDR1 is SGHVS, CDR2 FNYEAQ. V shed 0 bases and J shed 6 bases, with 12 bases lying between them. This CDR3 comprises 14 residues. The CDR3 DNA reads as TGTGCCAGCAGCTTAGCGCCGGGGGATCGCGAGCAGTACTTC. Translating gives CASSLAPGDREQYF.

About this clonotype itself: A junction boundary mismatches the germline segment, possibly from a read error. The genes are TRBV6-5 and TRBJ1-4; 8 nucleotides align to TRBD1. CDR1 is MNHEY and CDR2 is SVGAGI in the germline V gene. The CDR3 is made up of 17 amino acids. This CDR3 reads CDSSPQNRGQVGGKLFF. The CDR3 DNA sequence: TGTGACAGCAGTCCCCAAAACCGGGGACAGGTTGGGGGAAAACTGTTTTTT.

This clonotype was seen only a few times. The genes are TRBV7-8 and TRBJ2-7; the D gene is possibly TRBD1 (6 bases). Germline values: CDR1 SGHVS, CDR2 FQNEAQ. This CDR3 comprises 13 residues. Trimming removed 5 bases from V and 1 base from J, with 9 bases in between. CDR3 in DNA: TGTGCCAGCAGCACCAGGGGATCCTACGAGCAGTACTTC. It encodes CASSTRGSYEQYF.

This clonotype was seen only a few times. The rearrangement links TRBV9 to TRBJ1-1; D is ambiguous. This CDR3 is 13 amino acids long. Germline-derived CDR1 and CDR2 are SGDLS and YYNGEE. The V gene lost 2 bases and the J gene lost 4 bases, with 9 bases spanning the gap. The CDR3 DNA follows: TGTGCCAGCAGCGTGGGAGTGAGCACTGAAGCTTTCTTT. It encodes CASSVGVSTEAFF. Using reference TRBV9 and TRBJ1-1 for the parts outside the CDR3, the full variable domain is DSGVTQTPKHLITATGQRVTLRCSPRSGDLSVYWYQQSLDQGLQFLIQYYNGEERAKGNILERFSAQQFPDLHSELNLSSLELGDSALYFCASSVGVSTEAFFGQGTRLTVV.

The rearrangement uses TRBV7-1 and TRBJ2-2, with 16 bases lining up with TRBD2. TRBV7-1 is identified as an open reading frame with a role that is uncertain. V dropped 6 bases and J dropped 4; count of bases not matched to a gene: 11. The CDR3 is made up of 19 amino acids. CDR3 amino acids: CASSLPGLAGGPGTGELFF. The CDR3 nucleotides read TGTGCCAGCAGTCTACCGGGACTAGCGGGGGGGCCTGGCACCGGGGAGCTGTTTTTT.